This T cell receptor (beta chain) emerged from a study of Tregs in tolerant kidney transplant recipients. Clones were sequenced by immunoSEQ multiplex PCR, and TCRdb holds only the in-frame ones, with some missing. This repertoire shows 85,000 to 100,000 clones, 93% found once; its top ten account for 0.46%. This CDR3 contains 16 residues. Germline V gene sequence: CDR1 SGHVS, CDR2 FNYEAQ. Between the trimmed V and J ends, which lost 0 bases and 3 bases, there was a span of 12 bases. This receptor was obtained from a human donor who received a combined kidney and bone marrow transplant. J is TRBJ1-5 and V is TRBV7-6; D is perhaps TRBD1 (6 bases). Material: CD4+ T cells from blood, obtained before the transplant. The CDR3 DNA sequence: TGTGCCAGCAGCTTAGCGAGACAGGTTGACAATCAGCCCCAGCATTTT. As protein: CASSLARQVDNQPQHF.